The 25 T cell receptor beta chains below were found in one sample sequenced in a study of shared clonotypes between healthy human individuals (dated by TCRdb to the early 2020s). Library preparation employed the immunoSEQ multiplex PCR assay. TCRdb re-hosts the immuneACCESS table, in-frame sequences only. Its copies lack some clones; in the studies checked, an unresolved V gene accounts for under half of them, and the cause for the rest is not known. The sample table records more than 2 million clones; 90% to 96% of these occur just once. The ten biggest clones cover approximately 0.13% of the sample. The sequenced sample consisted of naive CD4+ T cells sorted from blood. The label giving this sample's cell subset or site can be read as: CD45RA+ positively selected. The receptor set was obtained from a young man in good health.

V and J are TRBV15 and TRBJ2-5, with D hard to call. Germline V gene lookup returns CDR1 LNHNV and CDR2 YYDKDF (reference sequence). Trimming removed 1 base at V and 2 bases at J, with 8 bases between. There are 14 residues in the CDR3. CDR3 in amino acids: CATSRGALQETQYF. The CDR3 DNA reads TGTGCCACCAGCAGAGGCGCACTACAAGAGACCCAGTACTTC. Supplemented by reference TRBV15 and TRBJ2-5, the full variable domain reads DAMVIQNPRYQVTQFGKPVTLSCSQTLNHNVMYWYQQKSSQAPKLLFHYYDKDFNNEADTPDNFQSRRPNTSFCFLDIRSPGLGDTAMYLCATSRGALQETQYFGPGTRLLVL.

The CDR3 bases are TGTGCCAGCAGTCGCGGGACAGGTAGGAGCACTGAAGCTTTCTTT. This translates into CASSRGTGRSTEAFF. This chain uses TRBV6-5 with TRBJ1-1; TRBD1 matches at 8 bases. The CDR3 has 15 residues. The J segment lost 4 bases and the V segment lost 5 bases, leaving 9 bases of the junction unmatched. Germline values: CDR1 MNHEY, CDR2 SVGAGI.

For the CDR3, the DNA is TGTGCCAGCAGTTGCGGACTAGCGTACAATGAGCAGTTCTTC. The encoded protein is CASSCGLAYNEQFF. This sequence joins TRBV7-8 and TRBJ2-1, with TRBD2 matching 9 bases. Germline V gene sequence: CDR1 SGHVS, CDR2 FQNEAQ. V gave up 6 bases and J gave up 4 bases; unmatched junction bases: 4. The CDR3 sequence is 14 residues long.

With regard to this clone: The junction differs from germline at one of its ends, possibly a read error. This chain connects TRBV7-7 to TRBJ2-5; 8 nucleotides agree with TRBD2. The CDR3 is 13 residues long. Per the germline V gene, CDR1 is SSHAT and CDR2 is FNYEAQ (reference sequence). This chain's CDR3 is CASSLERELTQYF. For the CDR3, the DNA is TGTGCTAGCAGCTTAGAGCGGGAGTTGACCCAGTACTTC.

The genes are TRBV27 and TRBJ2-7; D possibly matches TRBD1 or TRBD2 (6 bases each). CDR3 size: 13 residues. Germline CDR1 reads MNHEY; CDR2 reads SMNVEV (reference sequence). Trimming took off 3 bases at V and 4 bases at J, with 10 bases between the two ends. The CDR3 coding sequence is TGTGCCAGCAGTTTTAAGGGGGGATACGAGCAGTACTTC. This translates into CASSFKGGYEQYF.

J is TRBJ2-1 and V is TRBV2; tentative D call: TRBD1 (6 bases). Trimming took 5 bases from V and 2 from J, leaving 16 bases between them. The length of the CDR3 is 16 residues. CDR1 and CDR2 from the germline V gene are SNHLY and FYNNEI. The CDR3 DNA sequence: TGTGCCAGCAGTCAGTACGGGACAACTGCCTACAATGAGCAGTTCTTC. It yields the protein CASSQYGTTAYNEQFF.

The V and J genes are TRBV18 and TRBJ2-7; the match to TRBD2 covers 12 bases. The CDR3 extends over 16 amino acids. CDR1 is KGHSH and CDR2 is LQKENI in the germline V gene. Trimming removed 6 bases from V and 3 bases from J; junction bases left unmatched: 9. The CDR3, as DNA: TGTGCCAGCTCGCCCACTAGCGGGGGGTACTACTACGAGCAGTACTTC. Translated: CASSPTSGGYYYEQYF.

The chain uses TRBV5-1 and TRBJ2-7, with 12 bases matching TRBD1. CDR1 and CDR2 from the germline V gene are SGHRS and YFSETQ. The CDR3 contains 14 residues. The trim removed 9 bases at V and 7 bases at J, leaving 11 bases unmatched. In DNA form, the CDR3 reads TGCGCCACCCAACGGGGGACAGGGGGCGGTGAGCAGTACTTC. Residues: CATQRGTGGGEQYF.

This clone was counted once. In DNA form, the CDR3 reads TGTGCCAGCAGTTTCGGGTACGAGCAGTACTTC. Encoded protein: CASSFGYEQYF. The chain is built from TRBV2 and TRBJ2-7; D gene ambiguous. This CDR3 has 11 residues. Germline V gives CDR1 SNHLY, CDR2 FYNNEI. V lost 5 bases to trimming and J lost 4 bases, with 6 bases between them.

About this clone itself: The same CDR3 is also encoded by other DNA sequences in this sample. This chain connects TRBV18 to TRBJ1-4; D gene unclear. V was shortened by 6 bases and J by 3 bases, with 5 bases between the two germline ends. The CDR3 totals 12 residues. Germline V gives CDR1 KGHSH, CDR2 LQKENI. CDR3 loop: CASSPPNEKLFF. CDR3 sequence (DNA): TGTGCCAGCTCTCCCCCTAATGAAAAACTGTTTTTT. Full variable domain (rest looked up from reference TRBV18 and TRBJ1-4): NAGVMQNPRHLVRRRGQEARLRCSPMKGHSHVYWYRQLPEEGLKFMVYLQKENIIDESGMPKERFSAEFPKEGPSILRIQQVVRGDSAAYFCASSPPNEKLFFGSGTQLSVL.

The chain employs TRBV11-2 and TRBJ2-1; the match to TRBD2 covers 8 bases. CDR3 length equals 13 residues. CDR1 and CDR2 (germline): SGHAT, FQNNGV. V lost 10 bases, J lost 5 bases, and 7 bases stayed unmatched. This CDR3 reads CAIAGGRDNEQFF. For the CDR3, the DNA is TGTGCCATCGCGGGAGGCAGAGACAATGAGCAGTTCTTC.

The V call is TRBV6-6, the J call TRBJ1-2; TRBD1 is a possible D gene (6 bases). Germline-derived CDR1 and CDR2 are MNHNY and SVGAGI (reference sequence). V lost 4 bases to trimming and J lost 3 bases, with 9 bases between them. The CDR3 spans 13 residues. As DNA, the CDR3 is TGTGCCAGCAGTTTACAGGGCTACTATGGCTACACCTTC. Encoded protein: CASSLQGYYGYTF.

This clone has just one count. The V call is TRBV7-6, the J call TRBJ2-5; the D is unclear. This CDR3 has 12 amino acids. Germline loops: CDR1 SGHVS, CDR2 FNYEAQ. The V and J ends lost 5 bases and 5 bases respectively, with 9 bases between them. CDR3 sequence: CASSDLLETQYF. CDR3 DNA sequence: TGTGCCAGCAGCGATCTCTTGGAGACCCAGTACTTC.

In the case of this clone: The same CDR3 arises from other DNA sequences in this sample as well. The chain recombines TRBV6-1 with TRBJ2-7, with D perhaps matching TRBD2 (6 bases). Trimming left V 8 bases short and J 0 bases short, with 8 bases between. Per germline, CDR1 MNHNS and CDR2 SASEGT. CDR3 length equals 12 residues. CDR3 residues: CASSGVSYEQYF. CDR3 nucleotides: TGTGCCAGCTCGGGGGTCTCCTACGAGCAGTACTTC.

This clone occurred once. This chain uses TRBV4-1 with TRBJ1-1; the D gene is possibly TRBD1 (5 bases). Germline V gene sequence: CDR1 MGHRA, CDR2 YSYEKL. This CDR3 is 15 amino acids long. The V and J ends lost 4 bases and 8 bases respectively, with 20 bases between them. As DNA, the CDR3 is TGCGCCAGCAGCCCAACCGGACAAGGAAGGCCCGAAGCTTTCTTT. Translating it yields CASSPTGQGRPEAFF.

This clone was picked up a small number of times. The V call is TRBV7-9, the J call TRBJ1-2; maybe TRBD1 (6 bases). CDR1 is SEHNR and CDR2 is FQNEAQ in the germline V gene (reference sequence). The CDR3 runs to 14 residues. V lost 1 base and J lost 7, with 13 bases in between. This CDR3 is CASSLELAGAGYTF. Here the CDR3 DNA reads TGTGCCAGCAGCTTAGAACTGGCAGGGGCTGGCTACACCTTC.

This chain links TRBV5-4 with TRBJ1-3, with 8 nucleotides matching TRBD1. The junction had 4 bases not matched to a gene; V was cut back by 3 bases and J by 5 bases. Germline loops: CDR1 SGHNT, CDR2 YYREEE (reference sequence). This CDR3 region has 14 residues. CDR3 nucleotide sequence: TGTGCCAGCAGCTCGACAGGGGATCGAAACACCATATATTTT. This gives the protein CASSSTGDRNTIYF. Full variable domain (remainder filled in from reference TRBV5-4 and TRBJ1-3): ETGVTQSPTHLIKTRGQQVTLRCSSQSGHNTVSWYQQALGQGPQFIFQYYREEENGRGNFPPRFSGLQFPNYSSELNVNALELDDSALYLCASSSTGDRNTIYFGEGSWLTVV.

The chain joins TRBV5-1 to TRBJ1-3, with D uncertain. The CDR3 runs 16 residues. The germline V and J ends were trimmed by 7 bases and 2 bases, with 19 bases remaining between them. The germline gives CDR1 SGHRS, CDR2 YFSETQ. This chain's CDR3 is CASATTADTPGNTIYF. CDR3 coding DNA: TGCGCCAGCGCGACGACCGCCGACACCCCTGGAAACACCATATATTTT.

This sequence joins TRBV6-1 and TRBJ2-7; TRBD2 aligns across 14 bases. The CDR3 is 14 amino acids. Germline assignment: CDR1 MNHNS and CDR2 SASEGT. Trimming removed 11 bases from V and 4 bases from J; junction bases left unmatched: 7. CDR3 region: CAVRTSGRMYEQYF. DNA for the CDR3: TGTGCCGTTAGGACTAGCGGGAGGATGTACGAGCAGTACTTC.

This clone came up once. V is TRBV11-2 and J is TRBJ1-3; D is uncertain. This CDR3 comprises 14 residues. Trimming pared 6 bases from V and 2 bases from J, leaving 11 bases between. Germline CDR1 SGHAT, CDR2 FQNNGV. The CDR3 region is CASSFGFTGNTIYF. Here the CDR3 DNA reads TGTGCCAGCAGTTTTGGCTTTACTGGAAACACCATATATTTT.

V usage is TRBV28 and J usage is TRBJ1-2; TRBD1 matches 7 bases. Trimming removed 5 bases from V and 5 bases from J; junction bases left unmatched: 14. The CDR3 has 16 amino acids. CDR1 is MDHEN, CDR2 SYDVKM, per germline. In DNA, the CDR3 is TGTGCCAGCAGTCCTATACAGGGGCGTTTCTTATATGGCTACACCTTC. Amino acid sequence: CASSPIQGRFLYGYTF.

V and J are TRBV7-2 and TRBJ2-3; 7 positions agree with TRBD2. The CDR3 has 14 residues. Germline V gives CDR1 SGHTA, CDR2 FQGNSA. Germline trimming cut 5 bases from V and 2 bases from J; bases unmatched to any gene: 4. The CDR3 DNA is TGTGCCAGCAGCCCGGGAGGCGCCACAGATACGCAGTATTTT. Translation gives CASSPGGATDTQYF.

The chain carries TRBV19 and TRBJ1-2; D is perhaps TRBD1 (6 bases). Looked up from germline, CDR1 is LNHDA and CDR2 is SQIVND (reference sequence). The CDR3 sequence is 16 residues long. Trimming stripped 5 bases from V and 3 bases from J, with 19 bases between. CDR3 sequence reads: CASSSTGYTHYYGYTF. As DNA, the CDR3 is TGTGCCAGTAGTTCAACAGGGTATACCCACTACTATGGCTACACCTTC.

J is TRBJ2-5 and V is TRBV9; 10 bases line up with TRBD2. CDR3 length equals 15 residues. Unmatched junction bases numbered 6, after V lost 2 bases and J lost 5 bases. Germline loops: CDR1 SGDLS, CDR2 YYNGEE. The CDR3 loop is CASSVRASGGETQYF. The DNA for the CDR3 is TGTGCCAGCAGCGTGAGGGCTAGCGGGGGTGAGACCCAGTACTTC. The variable domain in full, with the rest retrieved from reference TRBV9 and TRBJ2-5, is DSGVTQTPKHLITATGQRVTLRCSPRSGDLSVYWYQQSLDQGLQFLIQYYNGEERAKGNILERFSAQQFPDLHSELNLSSLELGDSALYFCASSVRASGGETQYFGPGTRLLVL.

The chain employs TRBV7-2 and TRBJ1-1; maybe TRBD1 (6 bases). Germline-derived CDR1 and CDR2 are SGHTA and FQGNSA. Trimming took 3 bases from V and 4 from J, leaving 12 bases between them. CDR3 length: 14 amino acids. CDR3 protein: CASSFTGRGTEAFF. CDR3 in DNA: TGTGCCAGCAGCTTCACAGGGAGAGGCACTGAAGCTTTCTTT.